This T cell receptor beta chain was captured in a study of CD8+ T cells in alopecia areata. Looking at the study overall: Percent affected scalp area, the SALT score, rated treated patients' severity. General study points: Tofacitinib delivered significant drops in scalp clonality and in expanded CD8+ clones among the top 100.

The treatment is: oral pan-JAK inhibitor, 5-10 mg twice daily. A remark on this clone: Its matching antigen is unknown.

Germline V CDR1 and CDR2: SNHLY, FYNNEI. CDR3 length: 14 residues. Trimming removed 4 bases from V and 8 bases from J, with 16 bases in between. TCR sequencing used cDNA made by reverse transcription of extracted RNA. The protocol was immunoSEQ multiplex PCR, while the TCRdb copy is restricted to in-frame clones and leaves out a portion. The sample includes about 190,000 clones, 60% of them seen just once. Source: CD4+ T cells sorted from blood, taken at week 24, from a patient treated with tofacitinib. V is TRBV2 and J is TRBJ2-3; D perhaps matches TRBD1 (6 bases). The TCR comes from a human donor with alopecia areata. Here the CDR3 DNA reads TGTGCCAGCAGTGGAGGGACACAGGTACCTACGCAGTATTTT. It translates to CASSGGTQVPTQYF. Drawing the rest from reference TRBV2 and TRBJ2-3, the complete variable domain is EPEVTQTPSHQVTQMGQEVILRCVPISNHLYFYWYRQILGQKVEFLVSFYNNEISEKSEIFDDQFSVERPDGSNFTLKIRSTKLEDSAMYFCASSGGTQVPTQYFGPGTRLTVL.